This T cell receptor beta chain is from a study of blood T cell repertoires in COVID-19. Study-wide context: Material from acute and convalescent COVID-19 was sourced from the United States, Italy and Spain. From T cells, B-cell-depleted T cells, or PBMCs came the material, which was cDNA or gDNA.

Original handling: Amplifying reference gene primers gave estimates of nucleated cell counts. TCRdb's copy holds only in-frame clones and misses some; the assay was immunoSEQ multiplex PCR. The V and J calls and clone size were taken over from that table, and D and trimming were inferred from the DNA. Among over 90,000 clones listed, over 75% were seen once. This CDR3 spans 14 amino acids. Germline lookup yields CDR1 LNHDA and CDR2 SQIVND (reference sequence). The V and J ends lost 6 bases and 5 bases, in that order; junction bases with no gene match: 4. This TCR came from a human donor in a cohort sampled during active or convalescent COVID-19. The rearrangement uses TRBV19 and TRBJ1-5; 10 bases align to TRBD1. The sample consisted of peripheral blood. In nucleotides, the CDR3 is TGTGCCAGTAGCACGACAGGGGGCCATCAGCCCCAGCATTTT. It yields the protein CASSTTGGHQPQHF.